This is a list of T cell receptor beta chains from one sample in a study of response to subunit inactivated influenza vaccine. One entry per CDR3 protein results from TCRdb running MiXCR on the RT-PCR reads. Of about 540,000 distinct CDR3 sequences detected, around 21% appear once; the ten largest clones hold 2.5% to 3.5%. A further study also used this sample, focusing on T cells expressing NK-cell markers.

Material: CD4+ T cells sorted from PBMCs, obtained 11 to 12 days after vaccination. The receptors come from a man aged 50 to 60 who received an inactivated influenza vaccine. The CDR3 runs from the conserved cysteine through the conserved F or W. Each record gives: D gene, J gene, clone size, V gene, CDR3 DNA, CDR3 protein. D genes are given only for firm matches. Size is stated for part of the rows, as once, few or many counts, or as a class when the clone is expanded.

-,TRBJ1-1,-,TRBV2,TGTGCCAGCACTGTGGGACGGAACACTGAAGCTTTCTTT,CASTVGRNTEAFF
TRBD1,TRBJ1-4,few,TRBV12-3/TRBV12-4,TGTGCCAGCAGTCCTCGGACAGGCGGCTCCTTCGCAACTAGAAATGAAAAACTGTTTTTT,CASSPRTGGSFATRNEKLFF
-,TRBJ2-5,-,TRBV11-2,TGTGCCAGCAGCTTAGGACAAACCCTTCAAGAGACCCAGTACTTC,CASSLGQTLQETQYF
-,TRBJ2-1,few,TRBV6-4,TGTGCCAGCAGTGATACGACTAGGGCCTACAATGAGCAGTTCTTC,CASSDTTRAYNEQFF
-,TRBJ1-4,-,TRBV12-3/TRBV12-4,TGTGCCAGCAGTTTTTCGGGGGGCCTGGAAAAACTGTTTTTT,CASSFSGGLEKLFF
TRBD2,TRBJ2-1,-,TRBV7-6,TGTGCCAGCAGCCCAAGCGGGAGGAGCTTAAATGAGCAGTTCTTC,CASSPSGRSLNEQFF
-,TRBJ1-2,few,TRBV7-2,TGTGCCAGCAGCCTTAGAGGTGGCTACACCTTC,CASSLRGGYTF
TRBD1,TRBJ2-3,few,TRBV12-3/TRBV12-4,TGTGCCAGCAGTCTGGACAGGCGCACAGATACGCAGTATTTT,CASSLDRRTDTQYF
TRBD1,TRBJ1-5,few,TRBV12-3/TRBV12-4,TGTGCCAGCGGGGGACAGGGGGATCAGCCCCAGCATTTT,CASGGQGDQPQHF
-,TRBJ2-5,few,TRBV9,TGTGCCAGCAGCGCCCACACGTGGGGGACCCAGTACTTC,CASSAHTWGTQYF
TRBD2,TRBJ2-2,-,TRBV20-1,TGCAGTGCTAAGGGGAGGGGCACCGGGGAGCTGTTTTTT,CSAKGRGTGELFF
-,TRBJ2-7,few,TRBV27,TGTGCCAGCAGCCCGTGGAGGGCGGGCCTACTCTACGAGCAGTACTTC,CASSPWRAGLLYEQYF
-,TRBJ1-1,few,TRBV29-1,TGCAGCGCCCTAGGGCAGGGATGGACTGAAGCTTTCTTT,CSALGQGWTEAFF
-,TRBJ2-5,-,TRBV5-1,TGCGCCAGCAGCTTCGACGGGACGGCGGCAGGAGAGACCCAGTACTTC,CASSFDGTAAGETQYF
-,TRBJ2-3,-,TRBV27,TGTGCCAGCAGTCCTATCGATGCTCGCACAGATACGCAGTATTTT,CASSPIDARTDTQYF